This T cell receptor beta chain came from a study of T cell repertoires in cytomegalovirus infection. Overall study context: Researchers turned to recently identified HLA-C-restricted CMV epitopes as well as well-studied HLA-B-restricted ones. Carrying CMV and the relevant HLA type showed in public TCR beta signatures.

About this clonotype: The antigen remains unidentified.

Germline lookup yields CDR1 DFQATT and CDR2 SNEGSKA (reference sequence). The CDR3 spans 11 residues. Each CDR3 protein is one row after TCRdb ran MiXCR on the reads. The table lists under 850,000 distinct CDR3 sequences, around 35% of them singletons. Whole-study findings and limits: Predominance within the ex vivo response was attributable to HLA-C-restricted CMV-specific TCR beta clonotypes.

J is TRBJ2-1 and V is TRBV20-1; a possible D gene is TRBD2 (6 bases). The sample here was cultured PBMCs, taken from culture after CMV antigen stimulation. The clonotype originates from a human donor in good health (CMV status not recorded). Some clones in this sample may be carry-over from other donors' samples. CDR3 in amino acids: CRARLGNEQFF. The CDR3 bases are TGCAGAGCCCGACTAGGGAATGAGCAGTTCTTC.